This TCR beta chain appears in the sequencing data of a study of regulatory T cells in long-lasting Graves disease. iRepertoire HTBI primers and Arm-PCR of CDR3 regions built TCR beta libraries. TCRdb re-called the multiplex PCR reads through MiXCR, storing one row per CDR3 protein. Of around 500,000 distinct CDR3 sequences in the sample, about 16% are singletons; the top ten hold 20% to 30%. Regarding time point: newly diagnosed GD, antithyroid drugs for less than 3 months. The TCR library was made from RNA extracted from PBMCs. The CDR3 loop spans 14 amino acids. CDR1 is SEHNR, CDR2 FQNEAQ, per germline (reference sequence). V lost 1 base, J lost 9 bases, and 2 bases stayed unmatched. General study results and limits: Persistent Graves' patients showed less TCR diversity than newly diagnosed patients showed.

As to this clonotype: Antigen specificity is unknown.

These data were also filed under a second study, of T cells in Graves' hyperthyroidism and ophthalmopathy. That work contributes: Thyroid ultrasound and orbital computed tomography, with clinical symptoms and serum thyroxine and TRAb, informed diagnoses. Primed by the HTBI set, a first-round RT-PCR was run on the TCR CDR3.

This specimen consisted of peripheral blood mononuclear cells (PBMCs), obtained at new diagnosis, from a patient treated with antithyroid drugs. This sequence joins TRBV7-9 and TRBJ1-6; 8 nucleotides agree with TRBD1. This sequence was found in a middle-aged woman with Graves disease. The CDR3 sequence: CASSLGTGSSPLHF. The CDR3 DNA reads TGTGCCAGCAGCTTAGGGACAGGGAGTTCACCCCTCCACTTT.